This TCR beta chain appears in the sequencing data of a study of shared clonotypes between healthy human individuals. Overall study: A couple of female and a few male donors aged 18 to 49 were enrolled. Three CD4 naive, three CD4 memory, two CD8 naive and one CD8 memory plate were used per donor.

Concerning this clone: Its antigen is still unknown.

Findings and limits, study-wide: Sequencing depth was a factor that was expected to affect clonotype sharing among donors.

This CDR3 is 13 amino acids long. V lost 2 bases to trimming and J lost 3 bases, with 8 bases between them. Germline V lookup: CDR1 GTSNPN, CDR2 SVGIG (reference sequence). Sequencing used immunoSEQ multiplex PCR; TCRdb keeps in-frame clones, though not all of them. The sample has 980,000 or so clones, more than 75% seen once. The chain uses TRBV30 and TRBJ1-5, with no clear D. The sequence derives from a young man in good health. Sample: memory CD4+ T cells sorted from blood. The sample's subset: CD45RA-negative fraction. This CDR3 is CAWSKSTNQPQHF. CDR3 nucleotide sequence: TGTGCCTGGAGTAAAAGTACCAATCAGCCCCAGCATTTT. The variable domain in full, with the rest retrieved from reference TRBV30 and TRBJ1-5, is SQTIHQWPATLVQPVGSPLSLECTVEGTSNPNLYWYRQAAGRGLQLLFYSVGIGQISSEVPQNLSASRPQDRQFILSSKKLLLSDSGFYLCAWSKSTNQPQHFGDGTRLSIL.